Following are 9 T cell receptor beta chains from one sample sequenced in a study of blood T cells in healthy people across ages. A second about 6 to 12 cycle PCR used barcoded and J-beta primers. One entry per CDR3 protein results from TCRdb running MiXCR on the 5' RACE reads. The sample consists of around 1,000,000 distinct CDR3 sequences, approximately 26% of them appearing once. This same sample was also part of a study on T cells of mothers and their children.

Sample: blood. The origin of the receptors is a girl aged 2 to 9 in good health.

CDR3 loop: CSARDSRVLNYGYTF. The CDR3 nucleotides read TGCAGTGCTAGAGATTCCAGGGTCTTGAACTATGGCTACACCTTC. The rearrangement joins TRBV20-1 to TRBJ1-2, with D possibly TRBD1 on 5 matching bases. Trimming stripped 0 bases from V and 2 bases from J, with 13 bases between. CDR3 length: 15 residues. Germline loops: CDR1 DFQATT, CDR2 SNEGSKA (reference sequence).

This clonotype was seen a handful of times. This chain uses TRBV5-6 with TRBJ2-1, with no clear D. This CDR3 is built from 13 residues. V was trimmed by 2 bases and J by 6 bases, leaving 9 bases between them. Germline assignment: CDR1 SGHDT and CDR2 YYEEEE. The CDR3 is CASSFQTANEQFF. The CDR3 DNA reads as TGTGCCAGCAGCTTTCAGACGGCCAATGAGCAGTTCTTC.

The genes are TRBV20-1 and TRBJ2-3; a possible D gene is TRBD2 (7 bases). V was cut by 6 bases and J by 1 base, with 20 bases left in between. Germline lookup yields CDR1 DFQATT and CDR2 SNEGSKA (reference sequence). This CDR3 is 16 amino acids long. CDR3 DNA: TGCAGTGCCCGGGGGGCTACGGAATCTGGCACAGATACGCAGTATTTT. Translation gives CSARGATESGTDTQYF.

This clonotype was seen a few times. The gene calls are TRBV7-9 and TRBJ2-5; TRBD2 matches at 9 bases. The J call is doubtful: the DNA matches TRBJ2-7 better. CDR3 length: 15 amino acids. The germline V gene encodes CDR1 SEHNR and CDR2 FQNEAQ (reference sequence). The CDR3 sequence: CASSLVGGRADEQYF. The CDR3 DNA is TGTGCCAGCAGCTTAGTTGGCGGGAGGGCCGACGAGCAGTACTTC.

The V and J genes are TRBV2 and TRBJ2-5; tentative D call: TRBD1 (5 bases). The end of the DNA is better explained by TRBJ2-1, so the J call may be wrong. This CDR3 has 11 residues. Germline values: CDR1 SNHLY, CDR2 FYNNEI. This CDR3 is CASSPTGQQFF. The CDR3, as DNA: TGTGCCAGCAGTCCAACAGGCCAGCAGTTCTTC.

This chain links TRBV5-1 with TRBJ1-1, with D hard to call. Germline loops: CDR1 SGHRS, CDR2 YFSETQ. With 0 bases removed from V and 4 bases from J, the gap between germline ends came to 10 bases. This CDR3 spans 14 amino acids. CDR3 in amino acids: CASSLGGDVTEAFF. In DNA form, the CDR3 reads TGCGCCAGCAGCTTGGGTGGGGATGTCACTGAAGCTTTCTTT.

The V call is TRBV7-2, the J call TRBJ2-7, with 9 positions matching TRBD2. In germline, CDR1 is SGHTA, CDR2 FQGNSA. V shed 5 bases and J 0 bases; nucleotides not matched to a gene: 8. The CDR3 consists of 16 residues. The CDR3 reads CASSPKLAGSSYEQYF. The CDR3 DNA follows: TGTGCCAGCAGCCCAAAGCTAGCGGGAAGCTCCTACGAGCAGTACTTC.

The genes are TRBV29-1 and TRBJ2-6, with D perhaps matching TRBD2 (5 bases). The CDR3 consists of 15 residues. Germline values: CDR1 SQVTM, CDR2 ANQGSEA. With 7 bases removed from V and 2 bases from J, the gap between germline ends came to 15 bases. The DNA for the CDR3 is TGCAGCGCGTCTTTTAGGGAGCCTGGGGCCAACGTCCTGACTTTC. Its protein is CSASFREPGANVLTF.

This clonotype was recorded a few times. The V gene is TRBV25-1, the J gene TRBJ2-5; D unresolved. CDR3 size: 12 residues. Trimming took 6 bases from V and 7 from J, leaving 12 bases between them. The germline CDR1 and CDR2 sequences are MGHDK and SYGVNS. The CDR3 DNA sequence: TGTGCCAGCAGCTCATCCTTTGGGACCCAGTACTTC. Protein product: CASSSSFGTQYF.